The T cell receptor (beta chain) described here comes from a study of shared clonotypes between healthy human individuals. Germline V gene lookup returns CDR1 SGHVS and CDR2 FQNEAQ. V lost 2 bases and J 0 bases, leaving 5 bases between the germline ends. CDR3 length: 15 amino acids. Generated by immunoSEQ multiplex PCR, the TCRdb table keeps only in-frame clones and is missing some. The table lists hundreds of thousands of clones, roughly 95% of them singletons. Findings and limits, study-wide: Generally, estimated richness proved larger in naive subsets than it did in memory subsets. The study sampled only blood, and tissue repertoires likely differ.

Naivety among CD8 cells was defined by CD45RO negativity and positive CCR7 selection, thereby excluding terminally differentiated effector memory CD45RA+ cells. All donors qualified as healthy HIV-negative adults and had experienced no recent acute infections or vaccinations. Regarding this clone: Its antigen is not identified.

Sequencing was done on a sample of naive CD8+ T cells sorted from blood. The receptor's source is a woman in her thirties in good health. This sequence joins TRBV7-8 and TRBJ2-6; D is uncertain. CDR3 residues: CASSLPISGANVLTF. The DNA for the CDR3 is TGTGCCAGCAGCTTACCAATCTCTGGGGCCAACGTCCTGACTTTC.